A selection of T cell receptor beta chains follows, all from one sample in a study of graft-versus-host responses after intestinal transplantation. Their antigens remain unidentified. Using immunoSEQ multiplex PCR, the repertoire was profiled, and TCRdb retains in-frame clones only, with some absent. The sample lists more than 65,000 clones, over 75% occurring once. The sample in question was unstimulated CD4+ T cells sorted from spleen or lymph node cells, obtained before transplant. The receptor source for this set is a human donor who was the organ donor for an intestinal transplant. CDR3s include the opening cysteine and the closing phenylalanine or tryptophan. Fields, in order: D gene, CDR3 length, clone size, V gene, J gene, CDR3 DNA, CDR3 protein. The D gene is left open where the match is weak. Size is omitted from some rows. Given values are once, few, many or a class for expanded clones.

d_gene: TRBD1; len: 15; abundance: few; v_gene: TRBV28; j_gene: TRBJ1-6; CDR3nt: TGTGCCAGCAGATCCTCCGGGACAGGGGATTCACCCCTCCACTTT; CDR3aa: CASRSSGTGDSPLHF
d_gene: TRBD2; len: 16; abundance: -; v_gene: TRBV9; j_gene: TRBJ2-1; CDR3nt: TGTGCCGGCAGCGTCGGGGTACTAGCGGGTTACAATGAGCAGTTCTTC; CDR3aa: CAGSVGVLAGYNEQFF
d_gene: -; len: 15; abundance: -; v_gene: TRBV6-6; j_gene: TRBJ1-6; CDR3nt: TGTGCCAGCGATGGCGGAGACCTTTTAAATTCACCCCTCCACTTT; CDR3aa: CASDGGDLLNSPLHF
d_gene: TRBD1; len: 15; abundance: -; v_gene: TRBV2; j_gene: TRBJ2-2; CDR3nt: TGTGCCAGCAATGGACAGGGGAGAAACACCGGGGAGCTGTTTTTT; CDR3aa: CASNGQGRNTGELFF
d_gene: TRBD1; len: 15; abundance: -; v_gene: TRBV5-1; j_gene: TRBJ1-2; CDR3nt: TGCGCCAGCAGCTTGGGGACGACAGGGAATTATGGCTACACCTTC; CDR3aa: CASSLGTTGNYGYTF
d_gene: TRBD2; len: 14; abundance: -; v_gene: TRBV7-9; j_gene: TRBJ2-1; CDR3nt: TGTGCCAGCAGCTCCCTTGCGGGGGGGTTTCCCTCGTTCTTC; CDR3aa: CASSSLAGGFPSFF
d_gene: -; len: 17; abundance: -; v_gene: TRBV7-7; j_gene: TRBJ2-3; CDR3nt: TGTGCTAGCAGCTTAGTCAACTGTTGTCATAGCACAGATACGCAGTATTTT; CDR3aa: CASSLVNCCHSTDTQYF
d_gene: TRBD1; len: 15; abundance: -; v_gene: TRBV28; j_gene: TRBJ1-2; CDR3nt: TGTGCCAGCAGCCCACCAGGGGGCGTTCGATATGGCTACACCTTC; CDR3aa: CASSPPGGVRYGYTF
d_gene: -; len: 13; abundance: -; v_gene: TRBV2; j_gene: TRBJ2-5; CDR3nt: TGTGCCAGCAGTCGCGGGGCGTTGGAGACCCAGTACTTC; CDR3aa: CASSRGALETQYF
d_gene: -; len: 15; abundance: -; v_gene: TRBV19; j_gene: TRBJ2-1; CDR3nt: TGTGCCAGTAGTATGCGACAGGCAAGCCCCAATGAGCAGTTCTTC; CDR3aa: CASSMRQASPNEQFF
d_gene: -; len: 15; abundance: -; v_gene: TRBV2; j_gene: TRBJ1-3; CDR3nt: TGTGCCAGCAGTGAAGAACAGGTCGGTGGAAACACCATATATTTT; CDR3aa: CASSEEQVGGNTIYF
d_gene: -; len: 14; abundance: -; v_gene: TRBV19; j_gene: TRBJ2-3; CDR3nt: TGTGCCAGTAGTGATATTATCGGTACAGATACGCAGTATTTT; CDR3aa: CASSDIIGTDTQYF
d_gene: TRBD1; len: 15; abundance: -; v_gene: TRBV28; j_gene: TRBJ1-2; CDR3nt: TGTGCCAGCAGATATGGGACAGGAGGGGTTTATGGCTACACCTTC; CDR3aa: CASRYGTGGVYGYTF
d_gene: -; len: 18; abundance: few; v_gene: TRBV7-8; j_gene: TRBJ2-4; CDR3nt: TGTGCCAGCAGCTTTGGACTCCTAGGAGATCAGGCCAAAAACATTCAGTACTTC; CDR3aa: CASSFGLLGDQAKNIQYF
d_gene: TRBD2; len: 16; abundance: -; v_gene: TRBV7-2; j_gene: TRBJ2-4; CDR3nt: TGTGCCAGCAGCCACCCTAGCGGATTAGCCAAAAACATTCAGTACTTC; CDR3aa: CASSHPSGLAKNIQYF
d_gene: TRBD2; len: 15; abundance: -; v_gene: TRBV5-6; j_gene: TRBJ2-3; CDR3nt: TGTGCCAGCAGCTCGCTAGCGGGGGGCACAGATACGCAGTATTTT; CDR3aa: CASSSLAGGTDTQYF
d_gene: TRBD1; len: 14; abundance: few; v_gene: TRBV7-2; j_gene: TRBJ1-6; CDR3nt: TGTGCCAGCAGCTTAGCTCAGGGGGCCTCACCCCTCCACTTT; CDR3aa: CASSLAQGASPLHF
d_gene: -; len: 12; abundance: -; v_gene: TRBV2; j_gene: TRBJ1-2; CDR3nt: TGTGCCAGCAGTGGGACAGCGTATGGCTACACCTTC; CDR3aa: CASSGTAYGYTF
d_gene: -; len: 15; abundance: -; v_gene: TRBV5-1; j_gene: TRBJ1-1; CDR3nt: TGCGCCAGCAGCTTGGGGGTCGGGGGGGTCACTGAAGCTTTCTTT; CDR3aa: CASSLGVGGVTEAFF
d_gene: -; len: 15; abundance: -; v_gene: TRBV25-1; j_gene: TRBJ1-4; CDR3nt: TGTGCCAGCAGTGATCCAGGTTCCACTAATGAAAAACTGTTTTTT; CDR3aa: CASSDPGSTNEKLFF
d_gene: TRBD2; len: 15; abundance: -; v_gene: TRBV7-2; j_gene: TRBJ2-1; CDR3nt: TGTGCCAGCAGCTTCCGCGGGGGGCCCGGATCTGGGCAGTTCTTC; CDR3aa: CASSFRGGPGSGQFF
d_gene: -; len: 15; abundance: -; v_gene: TRBV28; j_gene: TRBJ1-6; CDR3nt: TGTGCCAGCAGAAGAACACAGGGATTGGGTTCACCCCTCCACTTT; CDR3aa: CASRRTQGLGSPLHF
d_gene: -; len: 14; abundance: -; v_gene: TRBV7-2; j_gene: TRBJ2-1; CDR3nt: TGTGCCAGCAGCTCAAATGAACGGGGTCTCGGTTCTTTCTTC; CDR3aa: CASSSNERGLGSFF
d_gene: -; len: 13; abundance: -; v_gene: TRBV4-2; j_gene: TRBJ1-1; CDR3nt: TGTGCCAGCAGCCAAGATATGGGAGAAGAAGCTTTCTTT; CDR3aa: CASSQDMGEEAFF
d_gene: -; len: 15; abundance: -; v_gene: TRBV7-6; j_gene: TRBJ2-5; CDR3nt: TGTGCCAGCAGCTTAGCTCCCCAGGCTCAAGAGACCCAGTACTTC; CDR3aa: CASSLAPQAQETQYF
d_gene: -; len: 13; abundance: -; v_gene: TRBV5-8; j_gene: TRBJ1-2; CDR3nt: TGTGCCAGCAGCTTGGGGCCCTCCTATGGCTACACCTTC; CDR3aa: CASSLGPSYGYTF
d_gene: -; len: 13; abundance: -; v_gene: TRBV6-1; j_gene: TRBJ2-6; CDR3nt: TGTGCCAGCAGCCTCTTTGGGGCCAACGTCCTGACTTTC; CDR3aa: CASSLFGANVLTF